This is a list of T cell receptor beta chains from one sample in a study of T cell responses to AZD1222 COVID-19 vaccine. Assay used: immunoSEQ multiplex PCR; TCRdb lists only in-frame clones, some missing. The table records about 150,000 clones, about 90% of them present only once. Material: peripheral blood, obtained 28 days after the second AZD1222 dose. These receptors all stem from an adult who received the AZD1222 COVID-19 vaccine. The CDR3 runs from the conserved cysteine through the conserved F or W. The D gene is left open where the match is weak. Rows give clone size only sometimes, using once, few, many, or a class for an expanded clone.

d_call	v_call	j_call	clone_size	cdr3_nt	cdr3_aa
.	TRBV5-6	TRBJ1-1	.	TGTGCCAGCAGCGCGGACAGACTTAACCGTGAAGCTTTCTTT	CASSADRLNREAFF
.	TRBV19	TRBJ1-2	.	TGTGCCAGTAGTTCTCAGGGGATCGGAGGCTACACCTTC	CASSSQGIGGYTF
.	TRBV6-5	TRBJ1-2	.	TGTGCCAGCAGTTACTCGGGGGGGACCGTAAACTATGGCTACACCTTC	CASSYSGGTVNYGYTF
.	TRBV29-1	TRBJ1-1	.	TGCAGCGTTGAACGGCAGGGCACTGAAGCTTTCTTT	CSVERQGTEAFF
.	TRBV7-8	TRBJ1-3	.	TGTGCCAGCAGCGCAGGGGTCCTCTCTGGAAACACCATATATTTT	CASSAGVLSGNTIYF
.	TRBV30	TRBJ2-3	once	TGTGCCTGCACACGGGGCGGAGGCACAGATACGCAGTATTTT	CACTRGGGTDTQYF
.	TRBV25-1	TRBJ2-5	.	TGTGCCAGCAGTGAATTCGGAGGGAAGGAGACCCAGTACTTC	CASSEFGGKETQYF
.	TRBV18	TRBJ2-7	.	TGTGCCAGCTCACCAGGCCTGAGCTCCTACGAGCAGTACTTC	CASSPGLSSYEQYF
TRBD2	TRBV29-1	TRBJ2-1	.	TGCAGCGTTCTTAGCGGGAGGGCCCTCCGCAATGAGCAGTTCTTC	CSVLSGRALRNEQFF
.	TRBV20-1	TRBJ2-7	.	TGCAGTGCTAGTGACAAAACCTACGAGCAGTACTTC	CSASDKTYEQYF
.	TRBV19	TRBJ2-1	few	TGTGCCAGTAGTACCCCCCGGGGAAGGGTAGGCTGGCGGAGCTCCTACAATGAGCAGTTCTTC	CASSTPRGRVGWRSSYNEQFF
.	TRBV7-2	TRBJ2-5	.	TGTGCCAGCAGCTCGTCTCCGGGACTGACGCAAGAGACCCAGTACTTC	CASSSSPGLTQETQYF
TRBD2	TRBV18	TRBJ2-1	.	TGTGCCAGCTCAGCGACTAGCGGGAGTGGCCATGAGCAGTTCTTC	CASSATSGSGHEQFF
.	TRBV9	TRBJ1-2	.	TGTGCCAGCAGCGTAGCGTCAGCTTCCTATGGCTACACCTTC	CASSVASASYGYTF
.	TRBV28	TRBJ2-1	.	TGTGTCAGCAGTTTGTCAGGGGATGAGCAGTTCTTC	CVSSLSGDEQFF
.	TRBV6-5	TRBJ1-1	.	TGTGCCAGCAGGCGCGACAGGAACACTGAAGCTTTCTTT	CASRRDRNTEAFF
.	TRBV4-3	TRBJ2-6	.	TGCGCCAGCAGCCAAGACCCTCGGGGCTCTGGGGCCAACGTCCTGACTTTC	CASSQDPRGSGANVLTF
TRBD2	TRBV30	TRBJ2-1	.	TGTGCCTGGAGTGTGACCCGGGCGGGACTAGCGGGGTACAATGAGCAGTTCTTC	CAWSVTRAGLAGYNEQFF
.	TRBV6-5	TRBJ1-1	.	TGTGCCAGCAGTTACGGCAGGGACAATGAAGCTTTCTTT	CASSYGRDNEAFF
.	TRBV19	TRBJ1-1	once	TGTGCCAGCCTGGACGGACGCGGCACTGAAGCTTTCTTT	CASLDGRGTEAFF
TRBD1	TRBV19	TRBJ2-5	.	TGTGCCAGTAGTAATGGACAGGGGGGAGAGACCCAGTACTTC	CASSNGQGGETQYF
TRBD2	TRBV12-5	TRBJ2-3	.	TGTGCTAGTGCTTTGGGGGGGGTTACGCAGTATTTT	CASALGGVTQYF
.	TRBV5-1	TRBJ2-2	.	TGCGCCAGCACCCCTCGCAGGGGCTACTGGGAGCTGTTTTTT	CASTPRRGYWELFF
.	TRBV5-4	TRBJ2-1	.	TGTGCCAGCAGCTTATCGACCGTTGGAGAGCAGTTCTTC	CASSLSTVGEQFF
TRBD2	TRBV30	TRBJ2-2	.	TGTGCCTGGACCGGACTAGCGGGAGGGTACGGGGAGCTGTTTTTT	CAWTGLAGGYGELFF
.	TRBV7-9	TRBJ2-1	.	TGTGCCAGCAGCTTAGGGAGCTTGTTGAGCTCCTACAATGAGCAGTTCTTC	CASSLGSLLSSYNEQFF
.	TRBV4-1	TRBJ1-1	.	TGCGCCAGCAGACAAACCAGGATAAAGAGGGCGACTGAAGCTTTCTTT	CASRQTRIKRATEAFF
TRBD1	TRBV5-1	TRBJ1-1	.	TGCGCCAGCAGCACTCAGGGGGATACTGAAGCTTTCTTT	CASSTQGDTEAFF
TRBD1	TRBV2	TRBJ2-2	.	TGTGCCAGCAGGGACAGGGGAATCGGGGAGCTGTTTTTT	CASRDRGIGELFF
TRBD2	TRBV6-4	TRBJ2-5	.	TGTGCCAGCAGACTAGCGGATAGCCAAGAGACCCAGTACTTC	CASRLADSQETQYF
.	TRBV9	TRBJ1-2	.	TGTGCCAGCAGCGTAGATGCCAGAAACGGCTATGGCTACACCTTC	CASSVDARNGYGYTF
.	TRBV7-2	TRBJ2-2	.	TGTGCCAGCAGCTTAGCGAGCGGGAACACCGGGGAGCTGTTTTTT	CASSLASGNTGELFF
.	TRBV4-3	TRBJ1-2	.	TGCGCCAGCAGCCAAGATCCGGTAGGGTTGGATGGCTACACCTTC	CASSQDPVGLDGYTF
.	TRBV11-2	TRBJ2-3	.	TGTGCCAGCAGCCATTCTAAGCGGACCTTAAGGGATACGCAGTATTTT	CASSHSKRTLRDTQYF
.	TRBV28	TRBJ1-3	.	TGTGCCAGCATCCCCGGGCCAGGAAACACCATATATTTT	CASIPGPGNTIYF
.	TRBV7-9	TRBJ1-1	.	TGTGCCAGCAGCTTCGCCGCGGGGAACACTGAAGCTTTCTTT	CASSFAAGNTEAFF
.	TRBV30	TRBJ1-5	.	TGTGCCTGGGGTTGGGGGGGCCAGCCCCAGCATTTT	CAWGWGGQPQHF
.	TRBV18	TRBJ2-7	few	TGTGCCAGCTCACCTCCAGGGGCCTACGAGCAGTACTTC	CASSPPGAYEQYF
.	TRBV5-6	TRBJ2-1	.	TGTGCCAGCAGCCGTGATTGGAATGAGCAGTTCTTC	CASSRDWNEQFF
.	TRBV9	TRBJ1-2	.	TGTGCCAGCAGCGGAAACAGGGTTTTCTATGGCTACACCTTC	CASSGNRVFYGYTF
.	TRBV5-6	TRBJ2-2	once	TGTGCCAGCAGCCCTTCAATTTCGGGGTACACCGGGGAGCTGTTTTTT	CASSPSISGYTGELFF